This is a list of T cell receptor beta chains from one sample in a study of blood T cell repertoires in COVID-19. Assay used: immunoSEQ multiplex PCR; TCRdb lists only in-frame clones, some missing. The table has around 290,000 clones, around 90% seen once; the top ten hold approximately 2%. Sequenced: PBMCs or T cells enriched from blood (not recorded which). The receptors were sampled from a woman in her sixties or seventies in a cohort exposed to, infected with or recovered from COVID-19 (not recorded which). Both conserved end residues are part of each CDR3. A D gene is named only where the DNA matches it firmly. Size is stated for part of the rows, as once, few or many counts, or as a class when the clone is expanded.

v_call: TRBV7-9; clone_size: NA; d_call: TRBD1; j_call: TRBJ2-7; cdr3_aa: CASSYGRQGPYEQYF; cdr3_nt: TGTGCCAGCAGTTACGGCAGACAGGGGCCTTACGAGCAGTACTTC
v_call: TRBV3-1/TRBV3-2; clone_size: NA; d_call: NA; j_call: TRBJ1-3; cdr3_aa: CASSQRQRSISGNTIYF; cdr3_nt: TGTGCCAGCAGCCAAAGACAGAGGTCCATCTCTGGAAACACCATATATTTT
v_call: TRBV25-1; clone_size: NA; d_call: TRBD1; j_call: TRBJ1-6; cdr3_aa: CASEGQADSPLHF; cdr3_nt: TGTGCCAGCGAAGGACAGGCGGATTCACCCCTCCACTTT
v_call: TRBV3-1/TRBV3-2; clone_size: few; d_call: NA; j_call: TRBJ1-2; cdr3_aa: CASSHQGRGYTF; cdr3_nt: TGTGCCAGCAGCCACCAGGGTCGCGGCTACACCTTC
v_call: TRBV4-2; clone_size: NA; d_call: TRBD1; j_call: TRBJ1-1; cdr3_aa: CASSQWTGNTEAFF; cdr3_nt: TGTGCCAGCAGCCAATGGACAGGAAACACTGAAGCTTTCTTT
v_call: TRBV5-1; clone_size: many; d_call: TRBD1; j_call: TRBJ2-1; cdr3_aa: CASSLGGGTGAQNEQFF; cdr3_nt: TGCGCCAGCAGCCTCGGAGGGGGGACAGGGGCCCAAAATGAGCAGTTCTTC
v_call: TRBV4-2; clone_size: NA; d_call: NA; j_call: TRBJ2-7; cdr3_aa: CASSQDWAGDRGEQYF; cdr3_nt: TGTGCCAGCAGCCAAGATTGGGCAGGGGATAGGGGCGAGCAGTACTTC
v_call: TRBV28; clone_size: NA; d_call: TRBD1; j_call: TRBJ2-4; cdr3_aa: CASRPSVDRGYIQYF; cdr3_nt: TGTGCCAGCAGGCCAAGTGTCGACAGGGGATACATTCAGTACTTC
v_call: TRBV5-3; clone_size: NA; d_call: TRBD2; j_call: TRBJ2-7; cdr3_aa: CARSLGLAGGNEQYF; cdr3_nt: TGTGCCAGAAGCTTGGGCCTAGCGGGAGGCAACGAGCAGTACTTC
v_call: TRBV28; clone_size: once; d_call: NA; j_call: TRBJ1-6; cdr3_aa: CASSFATDYNSPLHF; cdr3_nt: TGTGCCAGCAGTTTCGCAACAGACTATAATTCACCCCTCCACTTT
v_call: TRBV5-5; clone_size: once; d_call: TRBD2; j_call: TRBJ2-3; cdr3_aa: CASSLPGLAGADTQYF; cdr3_nt: TGTGCCAGCAGCTTACCGGGACTAGCGGGAGCAGATACGCAGTATTTT
v_call: TRBV4-1; clone_size: NA; d_call: TRBD2; j_call: TRBJ2-1; cdr3_aa: CASSQAVLANGDNEQFF; cdr3_nt: TGCGCCAGCAGCCAAGCCGTACTAGCGAATGGGGATAATGAGCAGTTCTTC
v_call: TRBV2; clone_size: NA; d_call: TRBD2; j_call: TRBJ2-3; cdr3_aa: CASSETSGGPGTQYF; cdr3_nt: TGTGCCAGCAGTGAAACTAGCGGGGGCCCCGGTACGCAGTATTTT
v_call: TRBV5-1; clone_size: NA; d_call: TRBD1; j_call: TRBJ2-3; cdr3_aa: CASSLVRGRDTQYF; cdr3_nt: TGCGCCAGCAGCTTGGTTAGGGGGCGAGATACGCAGTATTTT
v_call: TRBV9; clone_size: NA; d_call: NA; j_call: TRBJ2-5; cdr3_aa: CASSVLPGETQYF; cdr3_nt: TGTGCCAGCAGCGTACTCCCAGGGGAGACCCAGTACTTC
v_call: TRBV20-1; clone_size: NA; d_call: NA; j_call: TRBJ2-3; cdr3_aa: CSASVRTDTQYF; cdr3_nt: TGCAGTGCTAGTGTCAGAACAGATACGCAGTATTTT
v_call: TRBV19; clone_size: NA; d_call: TRBD1; j_call: TRBJ2-5; cdr3_aa: CASAGQVQETQYF; cdr3_nt: TGTGCCAGTGCTGGACAGGTTCAAGAGACCCAGTACTTC
v_call: TRBV6-5; clone_size: NA; d_call: TRBD2; j_call: TRBJ2-2; cdr3_aa: CASKVREGTTGELFF; cdr3_nt: TGTGCCAGCAAGGTACGGGAGGGGACCACCGGGGAGCTGTTTTTT
v_call: TRBV3-1/TRBV3-2; clone_size: NA; d_call: NA; j_call: TRBJ2-1; cdr3_aa: CASSRRGDEQFF; cdr3_nt: TGTGCCAGCAGCCGCCGGGGAGATGAGCAGTTCTTC
v_call: TRBV28; clone_size: NA; d_call: NA; j_call: TRBJ1-2; cdr3_aa: CASSLRRVGGYTF; cdr3_nt: TGTGCCAGCAGTTTACGGCGGGTTGGTGGCTACACCTTC
v_call: TRBV2; clone_size: NA; d_call: NA; j_call: TRBJ1-1; cdr3_aa: CASRSDTNTEAFF; cdr3_nt: TGTGCCAGCAGGTCCGACACCAACACTGAAGCTTTCTTT
v_call: TRBV2; clone_size: NA; d_call: TRBD1; j_call: TRBJ1-3; cdr3_aa: CASSRDRGISGNTIYF; cdr3_nt: TGTGCCAGCAGTAGAGACAGGGGTATTTCTGGAAACACCATATATTTT
v_call: TRBV5-1; clone_size: NA; d_call: NA; j_call: TRBJ2-7; cdr3_aa: CASSTTGYEQYF; cdr3_nt: TGCGCCAGCAGCACGACAGGCTACGAGCAGTACTTC
v_call: TRBV9; clone_size: NA; d_call: NA; j_call: TRBJ1-2; cdr3_aa: CASSSRALPTYGYTF; cdr3_nt: TGTGCCAGCAGCTCGAGGGCCCTACCTACCTATGGCTACACCTTC
v_call: TRBV2; clone_size: NA; d_call: NA; j_call: TRBJ1-1; cdr3_aa: CASRKHNTEAFF; cdr3_nt: TGTGCCAGCAGAAAGCACAACACTGAAGCTTTCTTT
v_call: TRBV6-1; clone_size: NA; d_call: NA; j_call: TRBJ1-3; cdr3_aa: CASSEVLISENTIYF; cdr3_nt: TGTGCCAGCAGTGAAGTACTTATATCCGAAAACACCATATATTTT
v_call: TRBV2; clone_size: NA; d_call: NA; j_call: TRBJ2-6; cdr3_aa: CASSRGANVLTF; cdr3_nt: TGTGCCAGCAGCCGGGGGGCCAACGTCCTGACTTTC
v_call: TRBV7-6; clone_size: NA; d_call: NA; j_call: TRBJ1-5; cdr3_aa: CASSLEQGFNQPQHF; cdr3_nt: TGTGCCAGCAGCTTAGAACAGGGCTTCAATCAGCCCCAGCATTTT
v_call: TRBV28; clone_size: NA; d_call: TRBD1; j_call: TRBJ2-7; cdr3_aa: CASIRTGRDEQYF; cdr3_nt: TGTGCCAGCATCCGGACAGGGAGAGACGAGCAGTACTTC
v_call: TRBV6-5; clone_size: few; d_call: NA; j_call: TRBJ1-1; cdr3_aa: CASSSTRRGITEAFF; cdr3_nt: TGTGCCAGCAGTTCCACCCGCAGGGGAATCACTGAAGCTTTCTTT
v_call: TRBV28; clone_size: NA; d_call: NA; j_call: TRBJ2-5; cdr3_aa: CASSPGGRETQYF; cdr3_nt: TGTGCCAGCAGTCCGGGGGGCAGGGAGACCCAGTACTTC
v_call: TRBV4-1; clone_size: NA; d_call: TRBD1; j_call: TRBJ1-5; cdr3_aa: CASSLVPGQGTQPQHF; cdr3_nt: TGCGCCAGCAGCCTCGTCCCGGGACAGGGTACTCAGCCCCAGCATTTT
v_call: TRBV5-8; clone_size: NA; d_call: NA; j_call: TRBJ1-5; cdr3_aa: CASSPSLGGNGQPQHF; cdr3_nt: TGTGCCAGCAGCCCTAGCTTAGGAGGGAATGGTCAGCCCCAGCATTTT
v_call: TRBV7-9; clone_size: once; d_call: NA; j_call: TRBJ2-7; cdr3_aa: CASSLGEALEQYF; cdr3_nt: TGTGCCAGCAGCTTAGGAGAGGCGCTCGAGCAGTACTTC
v_call: TRBV28; clone_size: NA; d_call: TRBD1; j_call: TRBJ1-6; cdr3_aa: CATRDSNSPLHF; cdr3_nt: TGTGCCACCCGGGACAGCAATTCACCCCTCCACTTT
v_call: TRBV18; clone_size: NA; d_call: NA; j_call: TRBJ2-7; cdr3_aa: CASSPEQRRLSYEQYF; cdr3_nt: TGTGCCAGCTCACCAGAGCAACGGAGACTCTCCTACGAGCAGTACTTC
v_call: TRBV30; clone_size: NA; d_call: TRBD1; j_call: TRBJ1-2; cdr3_aa: CAWRAYHRGGGYTF; cdr3_nt: TGTGCCTGGAGGGCCTACCACAGGGGTGGTGGCTACACCTTC
v_call: TRBV5-1; clone_size: NA; d_call: NA; j_call: TRBJ1-6; cdr3_aa: CASSLTGFYNSPLHF; cdr3_nt: TGCGCCAGCAGCTTAACAGGGTTCTATAATTCACCCCTCCACTTT
v_call: TRBV7-3; clone_size: NA; d_call: TRBD1; j_call: TRBJ1-6; cdr3_aa: CASSSPGQPLHF; cdr3_nt: TGTGCCAGCAGCTCACCGGGACAGCCCCTCCACTTT
v_call: TRBV6-5; clone_size: NA; d_call: TRBD1; j_call: TRBJ2-2; cdr3_aa: CATRQGAGELFF; cdr3_nt: TGTGCCACCCGACAGGGGGCCGGGGAGCTGTTTTTT
v_call: TRBV18; clone_size: NA; d_call: NA; j_call: TRBJ1-5; cdr3_aa: CASSPQQGINQPQHF; cdr3_nt: TGTGCCAGCTCACCACAACAGGGAATCAATCAGCCCCAGCATTTT
v_call: TRBV11-2; clone_size: NA; d_call: NA; j_call: TRBJ1-1; cdr3_aa: CASSYKGVEGTAFF; cdr3_nt: TGTGCCAGCAGCTACAAGGGAGTAGAAGGAACGGCTTTCTTT
v_call: TRBV28; clone_size: once; d_call: TRBD2; j_call: TRBJ2-7; cdr3_aa: CASSLYPSGSEQYF; cdr3_nt: TGTGCCAGCAGTTTATATCCTAGCGGGAGCGAGCAGTACTTC
v_call: TRBV27; clone_size: NA; d_call: TRBD1; j_call: TRBJ1-3; cdr3_aa: CASSFSGGSGNTIYF; cdr3_nt: TGTGCCAGCAGTTTCTCAGGGGGCTCTGGAAACACCATATATTTT
v_call: TRBV7-9; clone_size: once; d_call: TRBD2; j_call: TRBJ2-1; cdr3_aa: CASSLVKAGGGEQFF; cdr3_nt: TGTGCCAGCAGCTTAGTGAAAGCGGGAGGGGGTGAGCAGTTCTTC
v_call: TRBV20-1; clone_size: NA; d_call: NA; j_call: TRBJ1-2; cdr3_aa: CSASSRDLERGYTF; cdr3_nt: TGCAGTGCTAGTTCCCGGGACTTAGAGAGGGGCTACACCTTC
v_call: TRBV3-1/TRBV3-2; clone_size: NA; d_call: TRBD2; j_call: TRBJ2-7; cdr3_aa: CASSAGTSGYEQYF; cdr3_nt: TGTGCCAGCAGCGCCGGGACTAGCGGGTACGAGCAGTACTTC
v_call: TRBV10-3; clone_size: NA; d_call: NA; j_call: TRBJ2-7; cdr3_aa: CAIRGTGNEQYF; cdr3_nt: TGTGCCATTAGGGGAACAGGGAACGAGCAGTACTTC